This entry describes one T cell receptor (beta chain). Its antigen is unknown. Only in-frame clones appear in the TCRdb table, and some are missing; sequencing was by immunoSEQ multiplex PCR. The table has 90,000 to 130,000 clones, roughly nine tenths seen once. This CDR3 has 12 residues. CDR1 SQVTM and CDR2 ANQGSEA come from the germline V gene. Trimming left V 4 bases short and J 5 bases short, with 9 bases between. This entry comes from a study of cytomegalovirus exposure and HLA in healthy donors. About the research overall: The same platform used for the approximately 700 first-cohort repertoires was also used for the 90 to 150 validation repertoires, as a later analysis reported.

A 120-subject validation cohort, separate from the approximately 720-subject first cohort, supplied the donors. Study-level results: Rare TCR sequences dominated, though some public TCRs recurred in many donors. Some TCR beta chains (approximately 180 of them) were listed as cytomegalovirus-associated.

Material: PBMCs. This sequence joins TRBV29-1 and TRBJ2-1; TRBD2 is a possible D gene (6 bases). The origin of this receptor is a woman aged 18-29 years in good health and CMV-seronegative. The CDR3 reads CSVAGRNNEQFF. DNA of the CDR3: TGCAGCGTTGCCGGGAGAAACAATGAGCAGTTCTTC.